A selection of T cell receptor beta chains follows, all from one sample in a study of T cell repertoires in ileal Crohn's disease. Profiling relied on immunoSEQ multiplex PCR, and the TCRdb table lists in-frame clones only, not all of them. The table lists some 6,000 clones, 80% of them singletons. The sample was ileal tissue. The receptors stem from an adult with Crohn's disease. CDR3s include the opening cysteine and the closing phenylalanine or tryptophan. The D gene is left open where the match is weak. Rows give clone size only sometimes, using once, few, many, or a class for an expanded clone.

clone_size	v_call	j_call	d_call	cdr3_aa	cdr3_nt
-	TRBV18	TRBJ1-1	-	CASSPPNSMNTEAFF	TGTGCCAGCTCACCACCTAACAGCATGAACACTGAAGCTTTCTTT
-	TRBV7-6	TRBJ2-1	-	CASSPGGFYNEQFF	TGTGCCAGCAGCCCAGGGGGGTTCTACAATGAGCAGTTCTTC
-	TRBV4-1	TRBJ1-2	-	CASSQESGAYYGYTF	TGCGCCAGCAGCCAAGAGAGTGGAGCCTACTATGGCTACACCTTC
-	TRBV4-1	TRBJ2-7	TRBD2	CASSNLAGLSYEQYF	TGCGCCAGCAGCAACCTAGCGGGGCTCTCCTACGAGCAGTACTTC
-	TRBV7-9	TRBJ1-1	-	CASSPGRNLEAFF	TGTGCCAGCAGCCCCGGACGCAACCTTGAAGCTTTCTTT
-	TRBV9	TRBJ2-7	-	CASSVASRAEQYF	TGTGCCAGCAGCGTAGCGTCCCGGGCCGAGCAGTACTTC
-	TRBV2	TRBJ2-1	TRBD1	CASRADRVSYNEQFF	TGTGCCAGCAGGGCCGACAGGGTCTCCTACAATGAGCAGTTCTTC
-	TRBV7-3	TRBJ2-7	-	CASSSLPLGEQYF	TGTGCCAGCAGCTCCCTCCCCTTGGGCGAGCAGTACTTC
-	TRBV6-5	TRBJ2-3	TRBD2	CASSRLAGGPSTQYF	TGTGCCAGCAGTCGACTAGCGGGGGGGCCTAGTACGCAGTATTTT
once	TRBV5-6	TRBJ2-3	TRBD2	CASSAQGGLATDTQYF	TGTGCCAGCAGCGCGCAGGGGGGACTAGCTACAGATACGCAGTATTTT